This T cell receptor (beta chain) originates from a study of T cell repertoires in cytomegalovirus infection. Study background: Used in the study were CMV epitopes, some recently identified and HLA-C-restricted, others well-studied and HLA-B-restricted.

V shed 3 bases and J shed 3 bases, with 15 bases lying between them. The CDR3 has 15 amino acids. Germline V CDR1 and CDR2: SGHAT, FQNNGV. TCRdb redid the calling of the reads with MiXCR, one entry per CDR3 protein. The table has about 220,000 distinct CDR3 sequences, 35% to 45% seen once. Study-wide results and limits: Across the ex vivo response, the dominant clonotypes were HLA-C-restricted CMV-specific TCR beta clonotypes.

Worth noting for this clonotype: Its target is not known.

Source: CD8+ T cells from cultured PBMCs, taken from culture after CMV antigen stimulation. The J gene is TRBJ2-7, the V gene TRBV11-2, with a tentative D call TRBD2 (6 bases). This sequence was found in a human donor in good health (CMV status not recorded). Some clones in this sample may be carry-over from other donors' samples. The CDR3 nucleotides are TGTGCCAGCAGCTTCGGGAACGGGAGAGGCTACGAGCAGTACTTC. It is translated as CASSFGNGRGYEQYF. Full variable domain (outside the CDR3, taken from reference TRBV11-2 and TRBJ2-7): EAGVAQSPRYKIIEKRQSVAFWCNPISGHATLYWYQQILGQGPKLLIQFQNNGVVDDSQLPKDRFSAERLKGVDSTLKIQPAKLEDSAVYLCASSFGNGRGYEQYFGPGTRLTVT.